This TCR beta chain was captured in a study of identical twins. Broader study findings: Researchers caution that invariant MAIT and iNKT cells could partly confound zero-insertion analyses.

This clonotype was seen a few times. Its matching antigen is unknown. TCRdb fed the 5' RACE reads into MiXCR, producing one record per CDR3 protein. The sample has about 720,000 distinct CDR3 sequences; over 15% are singletons. Everyone who donated was a healthy Caucasian. This CDR3 has 14 residues. Trimming stripped 1 base from V and 11 bases from J, with 14 bases between. Germline loops: CDR1 SEHNR, CDR2 FQNEAQ (reference sequence). The same sample was also studied in work on T cells expressing NK-cell markers.

The chain has TRBV7-9 and TRBJ1-4; maybe TRBD1 (5 bases). This receptor was identified in a woman aged 18-29 years in good health. Sequencing was performed on PBMCs. The CDR3 bases are TGTGCCAGCAGCTTAGGGGGGACCCTCGAGAAACTGTTTTTT. Protein: CASSLGGTLEKLFF.